These 19 T cell receptor beta chains were all obtained from the same sample, sequenced in a study of identical twins. TCRdb analysed the 5' RACE reads with MiXCR anew, one entry per CDR3 protein. The sample lists 500,000 to 550,000 distinct CDR3 sequences; approximately 20% were seen once. These data were likewise used in another study, on yellow fever vaccine responses in identical twins.

Sequences were obtained from CD4+ T cells sorted from blood. The receptors originated from a woman aged 18-29 years in good health.

The V and J genes are TRBV25-1 and TRBJ2-1; 8 bases fit TRBD2. The junction had 12 bases not matched to a gene; V was cut back by 1 base and J by 7 bases. CDR3 length: 17 amino acids. CDR1 and CDR2 from the germline V gene are MGHDK and SYGVNS. This chain's CDR3 is CASSESFVAGMRNEQFF. The CDR3, as DNA: TGTGCCAGCAGTGAATCGTTCGTAGCGGGGATGAGGAATGAGCAGTTCTTC.

The CDR3 bases are TGCGCCAGCAGCGCGGGACGGCTAAATGAAAAACTGTTTTTT. Its protein is CASSAGRLNEKLFF. The V gene is TRBV5-1, the J gene TRBJ1-4; tentative D call: TRBD1 (5 bases). Trimming took off 4 bases at V and 5 bases at J, with 12 bases between the two ends. The CDR3 has 14 amino acids. Germline V gene sequence: CDR1 SGHRS, CDR2 YFSETQ.

The chain links TRBV7-8 to TRBJ2-5, with a tentative D call TRBD1 (5 bases). Trimming left V 6 bases short and J 2 bases short, with 16 bases between. This CDR3 comprises 15 residues. CDR1 and CDR2 (germline): SGHVS, FQNEAQ. Written as DNA, the CDR3 is TGTGCCAGCAGTCCTTACAGGTTCTTACAAGAGACCCAGTACTTC. Translated, it gives CASSPYRFLQETQYF.

A few counts support this clonotype. The rearrangement uses TRBV5-1 and TRBJ2-1; 8 bases are shared with TRBD2. The V and J ends lost 4 bases and 10 bases, in that order; junction bases with no gene match: 10. The germline CDR1 and CDR2 sequences are SGHRS and YFSETQ. The CDR3 is 14 residues long. The CDR3 DNA sequence: TGCGCCAGCAGCCCCGGGGGGGGGGTATTGGAGCAGTTCTTC. This gives the protein CASSPGGGVLEQFF.

This clonotype appeared many times. The chain employs TRBV4-1 and TRBJ2-1, with 8 bases lining up with TRBD2. Germline V gives CDR1 MGHRA, CDR2 YSYEKL. V was pared by 5 bases and J by 8 bases, with 11 bases of the junction left unmatched. The CDR3 sequence is 15 residues long. This CDR3 reads CASSSTGGPLDEQFF. As DNA, the CDR3 is TGCGCCAGCAGCTCAACGGGGGGGCCTTTAGATGAGCAGTTCTTC.

The chain employs TRBV12-3 or TRBV12-4 and TRBJ2-2, with D perhaps matching TRBD2 (5 bases). V lost 11 bases and J 2 bases, leaving 15 bases between the germline ends. The CDR3 spans 14 residues. The CDR3 region is CAFGKGTNTGELFF. The CDR3 DNA is TGTGCCTTCGGGAAGGGCACCAACACCGGGGAGCTGTTTTTT.

This clonotype has only one observation. This chain links TRBV11-2 with TRBJ2-5; no clear D gene. Germline assignment: CDR1 SGHAT and CDR2 FQNNGV. The V end was cut by 0 bases, the J end by 5 bases, with 7 bases between. The CDR3 extends over 13 amino acids. CDR3 sequence (DNA): TGTGCCAGCAGCTTAGATTCTTTGGAGACCCAGTACTTC. As protein: CASSLDSLETQYF. Based on the CDR3 plus reference TRBV11-2 and TRBJ2-5, the full variable domain is EAGVAQSPRYKIIEKRQSVAFWCNPISGHATLYWYQQILGQGPKLLIQFQNNGVVDDSQLPKDRFSAERLKGVDSTLKIQPAKLEDSAVYLCASSLDSLETQYFGPGTRLLVL.

The gene calls are TRBV28 and TRBJ2-7; 16 nucleotides match TRBD2. The V gene's germline CDR1 is MDHEN and CDR2 SYDVKM. This CDR3 spans 14 amino acids. V was clipped by 8 bases and J by 4 bases; unmatched bases: 2. CDR3 region: CASGTSGRAYEQYF. The DNA for the CDR3 is TGTGCCAGCGGGACTAGCGGGAGGGCGTACGAGCAGTACTTC.

This chain links TRBV6-5 with TRBJ2-3; 7 nucleotides line up with TRBD2. CDR1 is MNHEY and CDR2 is SVGAGI in the germline V gene. V shed 2 bases and J 1 base; nucleotides not matched to a gene: 3. The CDR3 runs 15 residues. The CDR3 sequence is CASSYRSGGTDTQYF. CDR3 DNA sequence: TGTGCCAGCAGTTACAGGAGCGGGGGCACAGATACGCAGTATTTT.

This clonotype was counted a few times. The CDR3 sequence: CASSPRGGPSTDTQYF. The DNA for the CDR3 is TGTGCCAGCAGCCCCCGAGGGGGACCAAGCACAGATACGCAGTATTTT. The J gene is TRBJ2-3, the V gene TRBV7-3, with a weak D call TRBD1 (6 bases). CDR3 length: 16 amino acids. Germline CDR1 is SGHTA and CDR2 is FQGTGA. Deletions cut 5 bases from V and 0 bases from J, with 15 bases between.

This clonotype was seen a single time. The genes are TRBV3-1 and TRBJ2-1; 11 nucleotides line up with TRBD2. The trim removed 3 bases at V and 15 bases at J, leaving 7 bases unmatched. Per the germline V gene, CDR1 is LGHDT and CDR2 is YNNKEL (reference sequence). The CDR3 extends over 13 amino acids. For the CDR3, the DNA is TGTGCCAGCAGCCAGCTAGCGGGGGGCCTGCGGTTCTTC. Its protein is CASSQLAGGLRFF.

J is TRBJ2-2 and V is TRBV24-1, with 7 bases aligning to TRBD1. Germline loops: CDR1 KGHDR, CDR2 SFDVKD. V was clipped by 1 base and J by 7 bases; unmatched bases: 8. The CDR3 sequence is 16 residues long. The CDR3 sequence is CATSDLVQGDIGELFF. The CDR3 DNA reads TGTGCCACCAGTGATTTAGTCCAGGGGGATATCGGGGAGCTGTTTTTT.

At least ten counts were recorded for this clonotype. This chain joins TRBV12-3 or TRBV12-4 and TRBJ1-1; D is perhaps TRBD1 (6 bases). CDR3 length: 13 amino acids. V gave up 7 bases and J gave up 3 bases, with 12 bases separating them. DNA for the CDR3: TGTGCCAGCAACTCTGGACAGTACACTGAAGCTTTCTTT. Its translation: CASNSGQYTEAFF.

The chain joins TRBV7-8 to TRBJ2-7; 9 bases are shared with TRBD1. The CDR3 extends over 13 amino acids. V dropped 2 bases and J dropped 12; count of bases not matched to a gene: 8. The germline gives CDR1 SGHVS, CDR2 FQNEAQ. The chain's CDR3 is CASSLRPDRGWYF. In DNA form, the CDR3 reads TGTGCCAGCAGCTTAAGACCGGACAGGGGATGGTACTTC.

V and J are TRBV3-1 and TRBJ2-2, with 7 bases matching TRBD2. The CDR3 runs to 14 residues. Germline values: CDR1 LGHDT, CDR2 YNNKEL (reference sequence). V trimming: 3 bases; J trimming: 4 bases; junction bases outside the gene matches: 2. DNA for the CDR3: TGTGCCAGCAGCCAGGGGGGGTCCACCGGGGAGCTGTTTTTT. It is translated as CASSQGGSTGELFF.

This clonotype has more than one count but fewer than ten. The chain couples TRBV21-1 to TRBJ2-1; the DNA was not compared with TRBD2, the D call given in the table. TRBV21-1 is marked as a pseudogene. The CDR3 has 17 residues. The CDR3 DNA reads as TGTGCCAGCAGCAATAGTCCGGGGACCTCGTCCTACAATGAGCAGTTCTTC. Its protein product is CASSNSPGTSSYNEQFF.

In this sample, this clonotype turned up a few times. The chain is built from TRBV6-5 and TRBJ1-1; no clear D. With 2 bases removed from V and 1 base from J, the gap between germline ends came to 8 bases. This CDR3 region has 14 residues. Germline lookup yields CDR1 MNHEY and CDR2 SVGAGI. Here the CDR3 reads CASSYGQRNTEAFF. CDR3 DNA sequence: TGTGCCAGCAGTTACGGGCAGAGGAACACTGAAGCTTTCTTT.

The J gene is TRBJ2-3, the V gene TRBV18, with 7 bases aligning to TRBD1. The CDR3 is 15 amino acids. From germline, CDR1 is KGHSH and CDR2 LQKENI. V gave up 8 bases and J gave up 2 bases; unmatched junction bases: 10. For the CDR3, the DNA is TGTGCCAGCCCGCCCCCGGGACAGAACACAGATACGCAGTATTTT. This sequence encodes CASPPPGQNTDTQYF.

The gene calls are TRBV27 and TRBJ1-1; D not certain. The CDR3 loop spans 17 amino acids. The V and J ends lost 4 bases and 1 base respectively, with 19 bases between them. The germline V gene encodes CDR1 MNHEY and CDR2 SMNVEV (reference sequence). CDR3 sequence (DNA): TGTGCCAGCAGTTCGTTCCGGGAAAAAATATCGAACACTGAAGCTTTCTTT. It yields the protein CASSSFREKISNTEAFF.